This T cell receptor (beta chain) was recorded in a study of blood T cell repertoires in COVID-19. Study details: Acute-phase and convalescent COVID-19 samples originated in the United States, Italy and Spain.

Seattle participants joined during active infection and were tracked over time. Sequencing used immunoSEQ multiplex PCR; TCRdb keeps in-frame clones, though not all of them. This sample has approximately 96,000 clones, with roughly 89% found just once. Germline V CDR1 and CDR2: DFQATT, SNEGSKA (reference sequence). CDR3 length: 10 amino acids. Trimming removed 5 bases at V and 4 bases at J, with 4 bases between. Sequencing was done on a sample of peripheral blood. The V and J genes are TRBV20-1 and TRBJ2-3; D is unresolved. This clonotype was obtained from a human donor with COVID-19, enrolled during active disease. The donor label of this sample is uncertain. The CDR3 nucleotides are TGCAGTGCTGGCCCAGATACGCAGTATTTT. Protein: CSAGPDTQYF.